Below are 5 T cell receptor beta chains sequenced from a single sample in a study of TIL therapy for anti-PD-1-resistant metastatic lung cancer. The libraries were made with immunoSEQ v3. Sequencing used immunoSEQ multiplex PCR; TCRdb keeps in-frame clones, though not all of them. The sample holds 45,000 to 60,000 clones; less than 80% are singletons and the top ten take around 4.8%. The time point is: pre-treatment sample, taken before nivolumab and TIL therapy. The sequences come from blood, collected at baseline. The source is a woman aged 30 to 85 with non-small cell lung cancer.

The chain employs TRBV27 and TRBJ2-7; D is uncertain. Germline CDR1 reads MNHEY; CDR2 reads SMNVEV (reference sequence). The CDR3 extends over 15 amino acids. V lost 3 bases and J 3 bases, leaving 15 bases between the germline ends. CDR3 region: CASSLSDTLIYEQYF. CDR3 bases: TGTGCCAGCAGTTTGAGCGACACCCTCATCTACGAGCAGTACTTC.

The V and J genes are TRBV7-9 and TRBJ1-2, with D possibly being TRBD1 (5 bases). Germline CDR1 reads SEHNR; CDR2 reads FQNEAQ (reference sequence). Trimming took off 0 bases at V and 7 bases at J, with 6 bases between the two ends. This CDR3 has 12 residues. For the CDR3, the DNA is TGTGCCAGCAGCTTAGCCGGGGGTGGCTACACCTTC. Amino acids: CASSLAGGGYTF.

V usage is TRBV28 and J usage is TRBJ2-7; the match to TRBD1 covers 11 bases. The CDR3 spans 15 residues. Trimming cost V 5 bases and J 6 bases; bases outside gene matches: 9. The germline gives CDR1 MDHEN, CDR2 SYDVKM. This chain's CDR3 is CASSPLGTGGLEQYF. The CDR3 DNA follows: TGTGCCAGCAGTCCTTTAGGGACAGGGGGACTCGAGCAGTACTTC.

This chain connects TRBV7-2 to TRBJ1-2; perhaps TRBD1 as D (5 bases). Trimming stripped 5 bases from V and 4 bases from J, with 14 bases between. This CDR3 is built from 14 residues. Germline assignment: CDR1 SGHTA and CDR2 FQGNSA. The CDR3 is CASSQMTATYGYTF. The CDR3 DNA follows: TGTGCCAGCAGCCAAATGACAGCGACCTATGGCTACACCTTC.

This sequence joins TRBV15 and TRBJ2-5; the D call may be TRBD1 or TRBD2 (5 bases each). Near its end, the DNA agrees better with TRBJ2-7, so the J call may be wrong. The CDR3 is 14 amino acids. Germline V gene data show CDR1 as LNHNV and CDR2 as YYDKDF (reference sequence). CDR3 nucleotide sequence: TGTGCCACCAGCGGGGACGGCAGCTCCTACGAGCAGTACTTC. It specifies CATSGDGSSYEQYF.